The rows below give T cell receptor beta chains drawn from one sample of a study of T cell responses to AZD1222 COVID-19 vaccine. Produced via immunoSEQ multiplex PCR; TCRdb's table is partial and in-frame only. This sample has some 150,000 clones, with under 95% found just once. The input for sequencing was peripheral blood, taken on day 0 of AZD1222 vaccination. These receptors were obtained from an adult in good health. The CDR3 runs from the conserved cysteine through the conserved F or W. D genes are given only for firm matches. The size of a clone is reported for some rows only, either as once, few or many, or as a class for expanded clones.

clone size: .; D gene: .; V gene: TRBV29-1; J gene: TRBJ2-5; CDR3 protein: CSVEERGGLETQYF; CDR3 DNA: TGCAGCGTTGAAGAGAGGGGTGGGCTGGAGACCCAGTACTTC
clone size: .; D gene: .; V gene: TRBV6-1; J gene: TRBJ2-1; CDR3 protein: CASSERRGQYNEQFF; CDR3 DNA: TGTGCCAGCAGTGAAAGAAGAGGGCAGTATAATGAGCAGTTCTTC
clone size: .; D gene: .; V gene: TRBV6-1; J gene: TRBJ1-2; CDR3 protein: CASSEAKMRGYTF; CDR3 DNA: TGTGCCAGCAGTGAAGCGAAGATGAGGGGCTACACCTTC
clone size: .; D gene: .; V gene: TRBV5-5; J gene: TRBJ1-3; CDR3 protein: CASSLDGSGRNTIYF; CDR3 DNA: TGTGCCAGCAGCTTGGATGGGAGCGGACGAAACACCATATATTTT
clone size: .; D gene: TRBD1; V gene: TRBV7-2; J gene: TRBJ1-2; CDR3 protein: CASSPDRAGEYGYTF; CDR3 DNA: TGTGCCAGCAGCCCCGACAGGGCTGGGGAGTATGGCTACACCTTC
clone size: .; D gene: .; V gene: TRBV4-2; J gene: TRBJ1-1; CDR3 protein: CASSQASQSAEAFF; CDR3 DNA: TGTGCCAGCAGCCAAGCCAGTCAGTCGGCTGAAGCTTTCTTT
clone size: .; D gene: .; V gene: TRBV5-1; J gene: TRBJ1-2; CDR3 protein: CASSLTTGTPYGYTF; CDR3 DNA: TGCGCCAGCAGCTTGACCACCGGGACACCCTATGGCTACACCTTC
clone size: .; D gene: .; V gene: TRBV6-5; J gene: TRBJ1-6; CDR3 protein: CASSYGGASDSPLHF; CDR3 DNA: TGTGCCAGCAGTTACGGGGGGGCGTCGGATTCACCCCTCCACTTT
clone size: .; D gene: .; V gene: TRBV6-2/TRBV6-3; J gene: TRBJ2-1; CDR3 protein: CASSYRDSYNEQFF; CDR3 DNA: TGTGCCAGCAGTTACCGGGACTCTTACAATGAGCAGTTCTTC
clone size: .; D gene: .; V gene: TRBV7-2; J gene: TRBJ2-7; CDR3 protein: CASSLVGAYEQYF; CDR3 DNA: TGTGCCAGCAGCTTAGTCGGGGCCTACGAGCAGTACTTC
clone size: .; D gene: .; V gene: TRBV6-5; J gene: TRBJ2-1; CDR3 protein: CASSPTGNEQFF; CDR3 DNA: TGTGCCAGCAGCCCGACTGGGAATGAGCAGTTCTTC
clone size: .; D gene: .; V gene: TRBV5-6; J gene: TRBJ1-1; CDR3 protein: CASSLGSNTEAFF; CDR3 DNA: TGTGCCAGCAGCCTCGGCTCGAACACTGAAGCTTTCTTT
clone size: .; D gene: .; V gene: TRBV5-1; J gene: TRBJ2-7; CDR3 protein: CASSSGHNSYEQYF; CDR3 DNA: TGCGCCAGCAGCTCGGGACACAACTCCTACGAGCAGTACTTC
clone size: .; D gene: TRBD1; V gene: TRBV4-1; J gene: TRBJ2-7; CDR3 protein: CASSQEGGQGYYEQYF; CDR3 DNA: TGCGCCAGCAGCCAAGAAGGGGGACAGGGTTACTACGAGCAGTACTTC
clone size: .; D gene: .; V gene: TRBV6-5; J gene: TRBJ1-4; CDR3 protein: CASSWSTNEKLFF; CDR3 DNA: TGTGCCAGCAGTTGGTCAACTAATGAAAAACTGTTTTTT
clone size: .; D gene: TRBD1; V gene: TRBV29-1; J gene: TRBJ1-6; CDR3 protein: CSVRDRDDSPLHF; CDR3 DNA: TGCAGCGTAAGGGACAGGGATGATTCACCCCTCCACTTT
clone size: .; D gene: .; V gene: TRBV29-1; J gene: TRBJ1-1; CDR3 protein: CSVAGGVNTEAFF; CDR3 DNA: TGCAGCGTTGCGGGAGGGGTGAACACTGAAGCTTTCTTT
clone size: .; D gene: .; V gene: TRBV27; J gene: TRBJ2-5; CDR3 protein: CASSYGETQYF; CDR3 DNA: TGTGCCAGCAGTTATGGAGAGACCCAGTACTTC
clone size: .; D gene: .; V gene: TRBV6-5; J gene: TRBJ2-7; CDR3 protein: CASSYSWGPSYEQYF; CDR3 DNA: TGTGCCAGCAGTTACTCTTGGGGGCCCTCCTACGAGCAGTACTTC
clone size: .; D gene: .; V gene: TRBV7-3; J gene: TRBJ2-5; CDR3 protein: CASSYGQKETQYF; CDR3 DNA: TGTGCCAGCAGCTATGGACAGAAAGAGACCCAGTACTTC
clone size: once; D gene: .; V gene: TRBV19; J gene: TRBJ2-1; CDR3 protein: CASSIASIQGPWFNEQFF; CDR3 DNA: TGTGCCAGTAGTATAGCTTCGATTCAGGGTCCTTGGTTCAATGAGCAGTTCTTC
clone size: .; D gene: .; V gene: TRBV7-2; J gene: TRBJ2-5; CDR3 protein: CASSPQTGSGETQYF; CDR3 DNA: TGTGCCAGCAGCCCGCAGACGGGATCTGGGGAGACCCAGTACTTC
clone size: .; D gene: .; V gene: TRBV7-2; J gene: TRBJ2-7; CDR3 protein: CASSSPGPYEQYF; CDR3 DNA: TGTGCCAGCAGCTCTCCGGGCCCCTACGAGCAGTACTTC
clone size: .; D gene: .; V gene: TRBV7-3; J gene: TRBJ1-1; CDR3 protein: CASSQGSGNTEAFF; CDR3 DNA: TGTGCCAGCAGCCAAGGGTCAGGGAACACTGAAGCTTTCTTT
clone size: once; D gene: .; V gene: TRBV27; J gene: TRBJ2-5; CDR3 protein: CASSFSRWGGQETQYF; CDR3 DNA: TGTGCCAGCAGTTTTTCCCGCTGGGGCGGCCAAGAGACCCAGTACTTC
clone size: once; D gene: .; V gene: TRBV7-9; J gene: TRBJ1-1; CDR3 protein: CASSFDGGGTEAFF; CDR3 DNA: TGTGCCAGCAGCTTTGACGGAGGGGGCACTGAAGCTTTCTTT
clone size: .; D gene: .; V gene: TRBV19; J gene: TRBJ2-4; CDR3 protein: CASSGTTNIQYF; CDR3 DNA: TGTGCCAGTAGTGGGACAACGAACATTCAGTACTTC
clone size: .; D gene: TRBD1; V gene: TRBV7-3; J gene: TRBJ2-3; CDR3 protein: CASSPNTWDRGQNTQYF; CDR3 DNA: TGTGCCAGCAGCCCAAACACTTGGGACAGGGGGCAAAATACGCAGTATTTT
clone size: .; D gene: .; V gene: TRBV20-1; J gene: TRBJ1-4; CDR3 protein: CRVGKLFF; CDR3 DNA: TGCAGGGTGGGAAAACTGTTTTTT
clone size: .; D gene: TRBD1; V gene: TRBV19; J gene: TRBJ1-1; CDR3 protein: CASSIDAVRGRTEAFF; CDR3 DNA: TGTGCCAGTAGTATAGACGCTGTAAGGGGGCGGACTGAAGCTTTCTTT
clone size: .; D gene: TRBD2; V gene: TRBV29-1; J gene: TRBJ2-5; CDR3 protein: CSVLLAGEETQYF; CDR3 DNA: TGCAGCGTCCTACTAGCGGGGGAAGAGACCCAGTACTTC
clone size: .; D gene: TRBD2; V gene: TRBV27; J gene: TRBJ2-7; CDR3 protein: CASSPSTSGEEQYF; CDR3 DNA: TGTGCCAGCAGTCCATCGACTAGCGGGGAGGAGCAGTACTTC
clone size: .; D gene: TRBD2; V gene: TRBV28; J gene: TRBJ2-3; CDR3 protein: CASSSPSGTETDTQYF; CDR3 DNA: TGTGCCAGCAGTTCCCCTAGCGGGACGGAGACAGATACGCAGTATTTT
clone size: .; D gene: TRBD2; V gene: TRBV2; J gene: TRBJ2-7; CDR3 protein: CASGLLAGGSYEQYF; CDR3 DNA: TGTGCCAGCGGCCTACTAGCGGGGGGCTCCTACGAGCAGTACTTC
clone size: .; D gene: TRBD2; V gene: TRBV11-2; J gene: TRBJ2-1; CDR3 protein: CASSLVLAGYEQFF; CDR3 DNA: TGTGCCAGCAGCTTAGTACTAGCGGGGTACGAGCAGTTCTTC
clone size: .; D gene: .; V gene: TRBV27; J gene: TRBJ1-6; CDR3 protein: CASSLQGSSYNSPLHF; CDR3 DNA: TGTGCCAGCAGTTTACAGGGCAGCTCCTATAATTCACCCCTCCACTTT
clone size: .; D gene: .; V gene: TRBV10-3; J gene: TRBJ1-2; CDR3 protein: CASRGVGVDGYTF; CDR3 DNA: TGTGCCTCCAGAGGGGTCGGGGTGGATGGCTACACCTTC
clone size: .; D gene: .; V gene: TRBV19; J gene: TRBJ2-7; CDR3 protein: CATRRDQSSYEQYF; CDR3 DNA: TGTGCCACCCGACGAGATCAGAGCTCCTACGAGCAGTACTTC
clone size: .; D gene: .; V gene: TRBV7-8; J gene: TRBJ1-2; CDR3 protein: CASTLEGLTVNYGYTF; CDR3 DNA: TGTGCCAGCACCCTGGAGGGGCTTACAGTTAACTATGGCTACACCTTC
clone size: .; D gene: .; V gene: TRBV7-9; J gene: TRBJ1-2; CDR3 protein: CASSLAFGVNYGYTF; CDR3 DNA: TGTGCCAGCAGCTTAGCGTTTGGGGTTAACTATGGCTACACCTTC
clone size: .; D gene: .; V gene: TRBV6-2/TRBV6-3; J gene: TRBJ2-5; CDR3 protein: CASSSSGTLAQYF; CDR3 DNA: TGTGCCAGCAGTTCATCCGGGACGCTCGCCCAGTACTTC
clone size: .; D gene: .; V gene: TRBV28; J gene: TRBJ1-4; CDR3 protein: CASSLARTLATNEKLFF; CDR3 DNA: TGTGCCAGCAGTTTGGCCAGGACGCTAGCAACTAATGAAAAACTGTTTTTT
clone size: .; D gene: TRBD1; V gene: TRBV27; J gene: TRBJ1-3; CDR3 protein: CASSRQGALSSGNTIYF; CDR3 DNA: TGTGCCAGCAGCCGACAGGGGGCCCTGAGCTCTGGAAACACCATATATTTT
clone size: .; D gene: .; V gene: TRBV7-2; J gene: TRBJ2-5; CDR3 protein: CASSLQPSPSRGTQYF; CDR3 DNA: TGTGCCAGCAGCTTACAACCCTCCCCCTCTAGAGGGACCCAGTACTTC